The entry that follows covers one T cell receptor beta chain sequence. The data were taken from a study of radiotherapy plus CTLA-4 blockade in lung cancer. Repertoires were generated with immunoSEQ multiplex PCR, while TCRdb's copy carries only in-frame clones and drops some. The sample lists about 110,000 clones, around 85% occurring once. The CDR3 consists of 14 residues. Looked up from germline, CDR1 is SEHNR and CDR2 is FQNEAQ (reference sequence). The ends were cut back, 2 bases at V and 0 bases at J, with 4 bases in the middle. The sequence came from a human donor with non-small cell lung cancer that progressed on radiotherapy plus ipilimumab. Some clones in this sample may be carry-over from other donors' samples. The material was peripheral blood, obtained from a patient treated with radiotherapy plus ipilimumab. The chain couples TRBV7-9 to TRBJ1-4; D is undetermined. Here the CDR3 reads CASSLLTTNEKLFF. CDR3 sequence (DNA): TGTGCCAGCAGCTTATTAACAACTAATGAAAAACTGTTTTTT.